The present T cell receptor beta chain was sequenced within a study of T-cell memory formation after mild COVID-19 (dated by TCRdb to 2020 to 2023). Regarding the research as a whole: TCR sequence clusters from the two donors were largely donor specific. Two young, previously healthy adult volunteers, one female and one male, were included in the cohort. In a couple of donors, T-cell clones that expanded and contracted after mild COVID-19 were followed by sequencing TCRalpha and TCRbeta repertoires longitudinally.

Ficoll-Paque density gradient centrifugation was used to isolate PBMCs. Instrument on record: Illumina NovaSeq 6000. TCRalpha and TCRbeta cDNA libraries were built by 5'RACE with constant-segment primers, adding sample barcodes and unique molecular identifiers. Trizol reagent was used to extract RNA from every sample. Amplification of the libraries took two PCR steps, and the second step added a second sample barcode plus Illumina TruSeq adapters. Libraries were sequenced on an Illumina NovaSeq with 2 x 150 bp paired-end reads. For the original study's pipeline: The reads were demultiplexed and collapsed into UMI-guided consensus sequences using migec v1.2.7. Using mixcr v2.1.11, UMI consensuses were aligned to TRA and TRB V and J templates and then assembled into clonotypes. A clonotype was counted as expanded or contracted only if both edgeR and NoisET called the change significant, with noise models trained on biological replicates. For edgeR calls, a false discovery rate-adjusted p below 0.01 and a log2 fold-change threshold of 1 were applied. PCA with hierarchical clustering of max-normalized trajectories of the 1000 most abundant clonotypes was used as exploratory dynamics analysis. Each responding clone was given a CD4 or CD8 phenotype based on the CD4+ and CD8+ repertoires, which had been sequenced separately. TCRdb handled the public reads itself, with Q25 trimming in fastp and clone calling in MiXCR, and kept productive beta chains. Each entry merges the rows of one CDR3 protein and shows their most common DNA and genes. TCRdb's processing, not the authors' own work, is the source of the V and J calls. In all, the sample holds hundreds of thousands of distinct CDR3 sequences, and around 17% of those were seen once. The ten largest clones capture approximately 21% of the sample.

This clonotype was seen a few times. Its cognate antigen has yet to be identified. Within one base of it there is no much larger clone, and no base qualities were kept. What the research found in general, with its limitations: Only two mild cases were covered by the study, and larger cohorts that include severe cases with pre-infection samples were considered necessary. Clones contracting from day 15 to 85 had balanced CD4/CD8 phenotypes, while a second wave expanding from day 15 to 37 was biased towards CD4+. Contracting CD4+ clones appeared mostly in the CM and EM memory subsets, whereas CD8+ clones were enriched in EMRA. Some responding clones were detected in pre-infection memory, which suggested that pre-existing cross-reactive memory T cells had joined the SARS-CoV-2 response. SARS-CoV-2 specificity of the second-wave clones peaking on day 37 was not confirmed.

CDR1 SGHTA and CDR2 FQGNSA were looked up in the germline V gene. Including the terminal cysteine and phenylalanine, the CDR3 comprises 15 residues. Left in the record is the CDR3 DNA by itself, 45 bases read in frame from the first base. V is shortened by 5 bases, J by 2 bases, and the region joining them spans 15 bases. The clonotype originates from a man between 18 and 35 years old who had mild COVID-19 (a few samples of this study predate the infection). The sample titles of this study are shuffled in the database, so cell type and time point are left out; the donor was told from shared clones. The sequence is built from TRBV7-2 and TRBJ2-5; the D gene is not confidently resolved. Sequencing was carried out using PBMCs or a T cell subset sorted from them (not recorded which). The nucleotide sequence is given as TGTGCCAGCAGCCCGACATTCTCCCTACAAGAGACCCAGTACTTC. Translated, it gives CASSPTFSLQETQYF. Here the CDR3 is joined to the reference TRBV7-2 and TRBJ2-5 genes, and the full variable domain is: GAGVSQSPSNKVTEKGKDVELRCDPISGHTALYWYRQSLGQGLEFLIYFQGNSAPDKSGLPSDRFSAERTGGSVSTLTIQRTQQEDSAVYLCASSPTFSLQETQYFGPGTRLLVL.